A selection of T cell receptor beta chains follows, all from one sample in a study of T cell changes during pregnancy in multiple sclerosis. The method was immunoSEQ multiplex PCR; TCRdb's version includes in-frame clones alone and lacks a portion of them. The sample carries around 130,000 clones, around 95% recorded once. Here the sequenced sample was peripheral blood, taken after pregnancy. These receptors originate from a female donor with multiple sclerosis, enrolled in a pregnancy study. The CDR3 runs from the conserved cysteine through the conserved F or W. A D gene is named only where the DNA matches it firmly. A row's size may be missing; if present it is once, few, many or a size class.

TGTGCCAGCAGCCTGTATGGGACTAGCGGGAGTGGGGAGACCCAGTACTTC	CASSLYGTSGSGETQYF	TRBD2	.	TRBJ2-5	TRBV7-2
TGTGCCAGCAGCTTCACAGGGGACACTAACTATGGCTACACCTTC	CASSFTGDTNYGYTF	TRBD1	.	TRBJ1-2	TRBV11-2
TGTGCCAGCAGTGAAGAGGGTGCGGGAGGAGGTTGGGGATACAATGAGCAGTTCTTC	CASSEEGAGGGWGYNEQFF	TRBD2	.	TRBJ2-1	TRBV2
TGTGCCAGCAGGCCGGACACGGGAGCCTATGGCTACACCTTC	CASRPDTGAYGYTF	.	.	TRBJ1-2	TRBV5-4
TGTGCCAGCAGCTTAGCACGGACTAGCGGGAGGTACATGTACGAGCAGTACTTC	CASSLARTSGRYMYEQYF	TRBD2	.	TRBJ2-7	TRBV7-8
TGCAGCGTTGAGTTCAGGGGAAGAAACGAGCAGTACTTC	CSVEFRGRNEQYF	.	.	TRBJ2-7	TRBV29-1
TGTGCCAGTAGTATTATCTGGCCAGGGGAAAGGGCTGGTGGCTACACCTTC	CASSIIWPGERAGGYTF	.	.	TRBJ1-2	TRBV19
TGTGCCAGCAGTAGGGAGAGCTCCTACAATGAGCAGTTCTTC	CASSRESSYNEQFF	.	.	TRBJ2-1	TRBV6-4
TGCGCCAGCAGCTTCGAGCGGGGCTACGAGCAGTACTTC	CASSFERGYEQYF	TRBD2	.	TRBJ2-7	TRBV5-1
TGTGCCAGTAGTATAGATGCCTACAGGGGCTACGAGCAGTACTTC	CASSIDAYRGYEQYF	TRBD1	.	TRBJ2-7	TRBV19
TGCGCCAGCAGCATTATAGCAGGGTCCTACAATGAGCAGTTCTTC	CASSIIAGSYNEQFF	.	.	TRBJ2-1	TRBV5-1
TGTGCCAGCAGCTTGGTTGGGACAAGCCCCCACGAGCAGTACTTC	CASSLVGTSPHEQYF	.	.	TRBJ2-7	TRBV5-4
TGTGCCAGCAGCTTATTTCGAGTCGGGAGCGTAGGGGAGCTGTTTTTT	CASSLFRVGSVGELFF	.	.	TRBJ2-2	TRBV7-8
TGTGCCAGCAGTTACCGGGGTGCCGGGGAGCTGTTTTTT	CASSYRGAGELFF	.	.	TRBJ2-2	TRBV6-5
TGCGCCAGCTGGGTGCTTGACTACGCGCAGTACTTC	CASWVLDYAQYF	.	.	TRBJ2-7	TRBV5-1
TGTGCCAGCAGTCCCACCGGGACAAGGTACGAGCAGTACTTC	CASSPTGTRYEQYF	.	.	TRBJ2-7	TRBV28
TGTGCCAGTAGTATGGGGGGAACCGGGGAGCTGTTTTTT	CASSMGGTGELFF	.	.	TRBJ2-2	TRBV19
TGTGCCAGCAGTCCCTCTTCGAGGCAGGGACATAGGAACACTGAAGCTTTCTTT	CASSPSSRQGHRNTEAFF	.	.	TRBJ1-1	TRBV27
TGTGCCAGCAGCTCCGCGACAGGATATAGTGATGGCTACACCTTC	CASSSATGYSDGYTF	.	.	TRBJ1-2	TRBV7-8
TGTGCCAGCAGCGTTAGGTGGAGGGTCTTGGGAAATGAGCAGTTCTTC	CASSVRWRVLGNEQFF	.	.	TRBJ2-1	TRBV11-1
TGTGCCAGCAGCTCCCAGGTGGTAGCCAAAAACATTCAGTACTTC	CASSSQVVAKNIQYF	.	.	TRBJ2-4	TRBV13
TGTGCCACCGGGGACAGGAGTTACTATGGCTACACCTTC	CATGDRSYYGYTF	TRBD1	.	TRBJ1-2	TRBV6-1
TGTGCCAGCAGCGCCCGACAGGGCCCTAGGGAGCTCACCTTC	CASSARQGPRELTF	TRBD1	.	TRBJ1-2	TRBV7-9
TGTGCCAGCAGTACGGACTACGCCACAGATACGCAGTATTTT	CASSTDYATDTQYF	.	.	TRBJ2-3	TRBV6-5
TGTGCCAGCAGTGGGGACTCCGGCTACGAGCAGTACTTC	CASSGDSGYEQYF	.	once	TRBJ2-7	TRBV28
TGTGCCAGCGGAACCACCGGGACTCCTGGAAACACCATATATTTT	CASGTTGTPGNTIYF	.	.	TRBJ1-3	TRBV9
TGTGCCACGCTAACGTCTAGCGGGATGAATGAGCAGTTCTTC	CATLTSSGMNEQFF	TRBD2	.	TRBJ2-1	TRBV28
TGTGCCAGCAGCCCCCGAGAGACCGGGACTAGCCTCTCCTACAATGAGCAGTTCTTC	CASSPRETGTSLSYNEQFF	TRBD2	.	TRBJ2-1	TRBV5-6
TGTGCCAGCAGCCCACATTTGGCGGGAGGGTCAGGGACCCAGTACTTC	CASSPHLAGGSGTQYF	TRBD2	.	TRBJ2-5	TRBV11-2
TGCGCCAGCAGCCAAGGGGACACACCGGGACTAGCGGAGAATGAGCAGTTCTTC	CASSQGDTPGLAENEQFF	TRBD2	.	TRBJ2-1	TRBV4-1
TGTGCCAGCAGTGAAAACAGGGCAGACAAGGGAGCCTACGAGCAGTACTTC	CASSENRADKGAYEQYF	.	once	TRBJ2-7	TRBV2
TGCGCCAGCAGCTTTCAGGGGGTATCCTACGAGCAGTACTTC	CASSFQGVSYEQYF	TRBD1	.	TRBJ2-7	TRBV5-1
TGCGCCAGCAGCCAAGATAGACTAGCAAAGACCTACAATGAGCAGTTCTTC	CASSQDRLAKTYNEQFF	TRBD2	.	TRBJ2-1	TRBV4-3
TGCGCCAGCAGCTTGGACAGGGGGTATTCCTACAATGAGCAGTTCTTC	CASSLDRGYSYNEQFF	TRBD1	once	TRBJ2-1	TRBV5-1
TGTGCCAGCAGGAGACTAGTGAATAAAGAGACCCAGTACTTC	CASRRLVNKETQYF	.	.	TRBJ2-5	TRBV2
TGTGCCACCACTCGGACAGGGGGGGACTACTACGAGCAGTACTTC	CATTRTGGDYYEQYF	TRBD1	.	TRBJ2-7	TRBV15
TGTGCCAGCAGCGTAGGGGGCCTTCTGTTCTTC	CASSVGGLLFF	.	.	TRBJ2-1	TRBV9
TGTGCCAGCAGCCCGGCGGCGCGTCTAGCGGGCGTAGCGGGGGACGAGCAGTACTTC	CASSPAARLAGVAGDEQYF	TRBD2	.	TRBJ2-7	TRBV27
TGCGCCAGCAGCCAAGGGGGGACAGGGGGCCTCGTTGACAATCAGCCCCAGCATTTT	CASSQGGTGGLVDNQPQHF	TRBD1	.	TRBJ1-5	TRBV4-1
TGTGCCAGCAGCTTAGATGAGCGGGAGTGGACAGATACGCAGTATTTT	CASSLDEREWTDTQYF	TRBD2	once	TRBJ2-3	TRBV7-9
TGTGCCAGCAGCCGAAGGGAGTATCCCAATGAGCAGTTCTTC	CASSRREYPNEQFF	.	.	TRBJ2-1	TRBV7-9
TGTGCCAGCAGTTTAGCGGGTCTTTACAATGAGCAGTTCTTC	CASSLAGLYNEQFF	.	.	TRBJ2-1	TRBV27
TGTGCCAGTAGTATAAGGGGGAGTTGGGTTACAGATACGCAGTATTTT	CASSIRGSWVTDTQYF	.	.	TRBJ2-3	TRBV19
TGTGCCAGCAGCGTAGACGAACTAGCGCTGCAGTTCTTC	CASSVDELALQFF	TRBD2	few	TRBJ2-1	TRBV9
TGTGCCAGCAGCTCCTCCGTGGGAGGTGCAGAGACCCAGTACTTC	CASSSSVGGAETQYF	.	.	TRBJ2-5	TRBV5-4
TGCGCCAGCAGCCGCGAGGCACTAGGCGGCGAGCAGTTCTTC	CASSREALGGEQFF	.	.	TRBJ2-1	TRBV4-3
TGTGCCAGCAGCTCCAGGACAGCGAACACTGAAGCTTTCTTT	CASSSRTANTEAFF	.	.	TRBJ1-1	TRBV7-9
TGTGCCAGCAGACTCCTGTGGGCGAACACTGAAGCTTTCTTT	CASRLLWANTEAFF	.	once	TRBJ1-1	TRBV27
TGCAGCGTTGGGGGGCTAGGTCGGGGTGAGCAGTTCTTC	CSVGGLGRGEQFF	.	.	TRBJ2-1	TRBV29-1
TGTGCCAGCAGCCGTATTGGGACAGGGGAAACTGAAGCTTTCTTT	CASSRIGTGETEAFF	TRBD1	.	TRBJ1-1	TRBV28